The clone carrying this T cell receptor (beta chain) was picked up one time. The antigen is unknown. This sample is drawn from a study of response to subunit inactivated influenza vaccine. V shed 2 bases and J shed 4 bases, with 12 bases lying between them. The CDR3 runs 15 residues. Whole-study findings and limits: Each seasonal influenza vaccination recruits few new T cells, the authors suggested.

In TCRdb, the RT-PCR reads were re-called with MiXCR into one record per CDR3 protein. The sample consists of about 500,000 distinct CDR3 sequences, 16% of them appearing once. The TCR sequence derives from a man in his fifties or sixties who received an inactivated influenza vaccine. Here the sequenced sample was CD4+ T cells sorted from PBMCs, taken less than 25 months after vaccination. V gene TRBV12-3 or TRBV12-4 combines with J gene TRBJ2-1, with D perhaps being TRBD1 or TRBD2 (6 bases each). The CDR3 DNA reads TGTGCCAGCAGTTTACCGAGGGGGGTATACAATGAGCAGTTCTTC. Protein sequence: CASSLPRGVYNEQFF.